This is a list of T cell receptor beta chains from one sample in a study of post-analysis software for immune sequencing data. MiXCR, applied by TCRdb to the PCR reads, yields one record per CDR3 protein. Of fewer than 850,000 distinct CDR3 sequences listed, 40% to 55% are singletons. Material: blood. These receptors all come from a girl between 5 and 17 years old with multiple sclerosis. Both conserved end residues are part of each CDR3.

CDR3aa: CASSNTGTGNEQYF; v_gene: TRBV27; j_gene: TRBJ2-7
CDR3aa: CAISLAGVAPDTQYF; v_gene: TRBV10-3; j_gene: TRBJ2-3
CDR3aa: CANSLGLGGKNGQFF; v_gene: TRBV7-9; j_gene: TRBJ2-1
CDR3aa: CASSPSLLAGSSDTQYF; v_gene: TRBV6-4; j_gene: TRBJ2-3
CDR3aa: CASSSQDRVLQETQYF; v_gene: TRBV7-9; j_gene: -
CDR3aa: CASSYNSGRAYEQYF; v_gene: TRBV6-6; j_gene: TRBJ2-7
CDR3aa: CASSVGTGANTEAFF; v_gene: TRBV9; j_gene: TRBJ1-1
CDR3aa: CASSHERTGRSPYEQYF; v_gene: TRBV7-9; j_gene: TRBJ2-7
CDR3aa: CASSLRPPGQGSSEKLFF; v_gene: TRBV5-1; j_gene: TRBJ1-4
CDR3aa: CASSDSTGLGDNEQFF; v_gene: TRBV6-1; j_gene: TRBJ2-1
CDR3aa: CASSPGLAVEQYF; v_gene: TRBV6-1; j_gene: TRBJ2-7
CDR3aa: CATSDPSWTAPGDEQFF; v_gene: TRBV24-1; j_gene: TRBJ2-1
CDR3aa: CASSSNSGSYEQYF; v_gene: TRBV7-2; j_gene: TRBJ2-7
CDR3aa: CASSSSGSDPTDTQYF; v_gene: TRBV6-2/TRBV6-3; j_gene: TRBJ2-3
CDR3aa: CASTAGQGLSYEQYF; v_gene: TRBV27; j_gene: TRBJ2-7
CDR3aa: CASSEMAAYEQYF; v_gene: TRBV6-1; j_gene: TRBJ2-7
CDR3aa: CASGTSGRAGVSYEQYF; v_gene: TRBV27; j_gene: TRBJ2-7
CDR3aa: CSVERTSGYNEQFF; v_gene: TRBV29-1; j_gene: TRBJ2-1
CDR3aa: CASSLALEGSGYTF; v_gene: TRBV7-9; j_gene: TRBJ1-2
CDR3aa: CAISEKGEQGENEQFF; v_gene: TRBV10-3; j_gene: TRBJ2-1
CDR3aa: CSARGDGILNYGYTF; v_gene: TRBV20-1; j_gene: TRBJ1-2
CDR3aa: CSVEDERQETQYF; v_gene: TRBV29-1; j_gene: TRBJ2-5
CDR3aa: CASSLNSSGRRYEQYF; v_gene: TRBV28; j_gene: -
CDR3aa: CASSQRTGVNEQFF; v_gene: TRBV4-3; j_gene: TRBJ2-1
CDR3aa: CSVGPREAFF; v_gene: TRBV29-1; j_gene: TRBJ1-1
CDR3aa: CASEQGLSGANVLTF; v_gene: TRBV9; j_gene: TRBJ2-6
CDR3aa: CASSIRDRGPSYEQYF; v_gene: TRBV27; j_gene: TRBJ2-7
CDR3aa: CASSPDLSNYNEQFF; v_gene: TRBV5-1; j_gene: TRBJ2-1
CDR3aa: CASSLQGGMEKLFF; v_gene: TRBV27; j_gene: TRBJ1-4
CDR3aa: CASSQGRGVGTDTQYF; v_gene: TRBV3-1; j_gene: TRBJ2-3
CDR3aa: CSASTHWDKNIQYF; v_gene: TRBV20-1; j_gene: TRBJ2-4
CDR3aa: CASTRDREKIGYTF; v_gene: TRBV6-1; j_gene: TRBJ1-2
CDR3aa: CASSSGSKWSNQPQHF; v_gene: TRBV6-2/TRBV6-3; j_gene: TRBJ1-5
CDR3aa: CAISWGQGPPYEQYF; v_gene: TRBV10-3; j_gene: TRBJ2-7
CDR3aa: CASGPSGRYEQYF; v_gene: TRBV5-1; j_gene: TRBJ2-7
CDR3aa: CASSVAWSTSYEQYF; v_gene: TRBV9; j_gene: TRBJ2-7
CDR3aa: CSAPGVAKNIQYF; v_gene: TRBV20-1; j_gene: TRBJ2-4
CDR3aa: CSAGPGTENYGYTF; v_gene: TRBV20-1; j_gene: TRBJ1-2
CDR3aa: CSFWGQGPSSYNEQFF; v_gene: TRBV29-1; j_gene: TRBJ2-1
CDR3aa: CSAGYAGGRETQYF; v_gene: TRBV20-1; j_gene: TRBJ2-5
CDR3aa: CASSYSKGDEQYF; v_gene: TRBV6-5; j_gene: TRBJ2-7
CDR3aa: CSVESGGSETQYF; v_gene: TRBV29-1; j_gene: -
CDR3aa: CSTRTSGRARGTQYF; v_gene: TRBV29-1; j_gene: TRBJ2-5
CDR3aa: CAISLGQGSPYGYTF; v_gene: TRBV10-3; j_gene: TRBJ1-2
CDR3aa: CASSYLKTSSSYNEQFF; v_gene: TRBV6-5; j_gene: TRBJ2-1
CDR3aa: CASSVGAEAYEQYF; v_gene: TRBV9; j_gene: TRBJ2-7
CDR3aa: CSADGTDTDTQYF; v_gene: TRBV20-1; j_gene: TRBJ2-3
CDR3aa: CASSLVSPRLAGSYEHYF; v_gene: TRBV12-3/TRBV12-4; j_gene: TRBJ2-7
CDR3aa: CASSLVPRYEQYF; v_gene: TRBV5-1; j_gene: -
CDR3aa: CATSDSAKAPFLETQYF; v_gene: TRBV24-1; j_gene: -
CDR3aa: CASSLAGILAGGYTF; v_gene: TRBV7-9; j_gene: TRBJ1-2
CDR3aa: CSVEEGGRSYGYTF; v_gene: TRBV29-1; j_gene: TRBJ1-2
CDR3aa: CSGRPGQGAGEQFF; v_gene: TRBV29-1; j_gene: TRBJ2-1
CDR3aa: CSVVPGQGAETQYF; v_gene: TRBV29-1; j_gene: TRBJ2-5
CDR3aa: CATGEWERETQYF; v_gene: TRBV10-3; j_gene: TRBJ2-5
CDR3aa: CASSQEPYTQYF; v_gene: TRBV14; j_gene: TRBJ2-3
CDR3aa: CASSLVGSSYEQYF; v_gene: TRBV7-9; j_gene: TRBJ2-7
CDR3aa: CAIAGGNTGELFF; v_gene: TRBV10-3; j_gene: TRBJ2-2
CDR3aa: CASSPWTSGSAEQFF; v_gene: TRBV7-9; j_gene: TRBJ2-1
CDR3aa: CASSLTGLASYEQYF; v_gene: TRBV27; j_gene: TRBJ2-7